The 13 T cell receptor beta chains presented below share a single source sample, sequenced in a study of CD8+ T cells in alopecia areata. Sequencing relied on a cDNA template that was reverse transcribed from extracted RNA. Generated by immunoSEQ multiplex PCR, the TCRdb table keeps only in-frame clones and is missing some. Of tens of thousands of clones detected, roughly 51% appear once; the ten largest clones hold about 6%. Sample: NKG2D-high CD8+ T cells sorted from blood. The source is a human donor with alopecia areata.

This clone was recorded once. The CDR3 DNA is TGTGCCAGCAGTTCGGGACTAACCGCCACAGATACGCAGTATTTT. As protein: CASSSGLTATDTQYF. The chain carries TRBV27 and TRBJ2-3, with TRBD2 matching over 7 bases. Unmatched junction bases numbered 6, after V lost 4 bases and J lost 2 bases. CDR3 length: 15 residues. Germline V gene lookup returns CDR1 MNHEY and CDR2 SMNVEV (reference sequence).

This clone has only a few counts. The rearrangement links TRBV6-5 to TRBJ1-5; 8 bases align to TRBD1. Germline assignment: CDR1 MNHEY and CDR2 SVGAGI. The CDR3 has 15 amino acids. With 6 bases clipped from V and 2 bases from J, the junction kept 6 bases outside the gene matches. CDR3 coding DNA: TGTGCCAGCAGCATTGGACAGGGAGGCAATCAGCCCCAGCATTTT. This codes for CASSIGQGGNQPQHF.

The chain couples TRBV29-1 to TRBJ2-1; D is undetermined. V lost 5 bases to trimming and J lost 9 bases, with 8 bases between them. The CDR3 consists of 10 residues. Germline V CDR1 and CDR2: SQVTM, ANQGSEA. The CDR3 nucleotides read TGCAGCGTTATAGCTTTTGAGCAGTTCTTC. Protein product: CSVIAFEQFF.

In nucleotides, the CDR3 is TGTGCCAGCAGCCCCCAAGAAAGCGGCCTAGCGGGGACCAATGAGCAGTTCTTC. Translation: CASSPQESGLAGTNEQFF. The V call is TRBV7-3, the J call TRBJ2-1; 9 nucleotides align to TRBD2. The CDR3 consists of 18 residues. The germline V gene encodes CDR1 SGHTA and CDR2 FQGTGA. V lost 5 bases to trimming and J lost 6 bases; unmatched junction nucleotides: 17.

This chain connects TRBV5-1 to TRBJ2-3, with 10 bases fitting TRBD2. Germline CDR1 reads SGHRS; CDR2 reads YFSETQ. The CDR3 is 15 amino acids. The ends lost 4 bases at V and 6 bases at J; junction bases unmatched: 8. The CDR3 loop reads CASSLPSGGDDTQYF. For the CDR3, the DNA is TGCGCCAGCAGCCTGCCTAGCGGGGGTGATGATACGCAGTATTTT.

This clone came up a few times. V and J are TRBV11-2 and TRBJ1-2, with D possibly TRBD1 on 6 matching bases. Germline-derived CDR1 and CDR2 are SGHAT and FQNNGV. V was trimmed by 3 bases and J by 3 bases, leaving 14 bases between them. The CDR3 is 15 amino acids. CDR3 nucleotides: TGTGCCAGCAGCTTCTCAGGGGAGGGGGACTATGGCTACACCTTC. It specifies CASSFSGEGDYGYTF.

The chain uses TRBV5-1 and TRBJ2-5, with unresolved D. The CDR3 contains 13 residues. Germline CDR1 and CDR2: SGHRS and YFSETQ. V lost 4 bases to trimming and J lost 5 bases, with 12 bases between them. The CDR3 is CASSETYSETQYF. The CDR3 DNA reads TGCGCCAGCAGCGAGACATATTCCGAGACCCAGTACTTC.

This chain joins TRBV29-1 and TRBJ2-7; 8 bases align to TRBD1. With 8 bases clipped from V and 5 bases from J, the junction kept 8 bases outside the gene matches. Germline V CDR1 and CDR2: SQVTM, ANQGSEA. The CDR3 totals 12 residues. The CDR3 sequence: CSYPPGGDEQYF. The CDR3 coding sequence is TGCAGCTACCCTCCAGGGGGCGACGAGCAGTACTTC.

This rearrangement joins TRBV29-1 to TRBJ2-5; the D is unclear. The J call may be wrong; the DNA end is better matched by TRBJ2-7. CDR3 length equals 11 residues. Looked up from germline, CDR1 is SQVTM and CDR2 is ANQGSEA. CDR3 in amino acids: CSGEWAYEQYF. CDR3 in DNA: TGCAGCGGTGAGTGGGCCTACGAGCAGTACTTC.

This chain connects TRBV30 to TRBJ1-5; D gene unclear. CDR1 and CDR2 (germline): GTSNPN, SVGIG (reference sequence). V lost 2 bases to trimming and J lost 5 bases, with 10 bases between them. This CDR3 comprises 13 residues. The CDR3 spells CAWSTGDDQPQHF. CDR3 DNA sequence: TGTGCCTGGAGTACTGGGGATGATCAGCCCCAGCATTTT.

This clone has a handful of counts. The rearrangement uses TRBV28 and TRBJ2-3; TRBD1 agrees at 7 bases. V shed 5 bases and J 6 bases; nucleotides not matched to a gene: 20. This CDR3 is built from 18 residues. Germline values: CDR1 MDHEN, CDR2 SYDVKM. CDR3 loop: CASSQPDPRDSVSDTQYF. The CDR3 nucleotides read TGTGCCAGCAGTCAACCCGATCCCCGGGACAGCGTGAGTGATACGCAGTATTTT.

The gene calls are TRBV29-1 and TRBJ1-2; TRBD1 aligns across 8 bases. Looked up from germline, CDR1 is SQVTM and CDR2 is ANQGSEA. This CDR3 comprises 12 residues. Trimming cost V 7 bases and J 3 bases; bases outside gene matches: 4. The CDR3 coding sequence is TGCAGCGGATTGGACAGGGACTATGGCTACACCTTC. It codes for CSGLDRDYGYTF.

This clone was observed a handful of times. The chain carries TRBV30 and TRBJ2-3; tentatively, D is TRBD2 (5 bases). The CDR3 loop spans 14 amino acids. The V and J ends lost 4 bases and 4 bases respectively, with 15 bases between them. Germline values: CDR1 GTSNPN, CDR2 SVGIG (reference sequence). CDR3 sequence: CAWTPGGRADTQYF. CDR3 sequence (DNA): TGTGCCTGGACCCCAGGCGGGCGCGCAGATACGCAGTATTTT.